One and the same sample provided the 4 T cell receptor beta chains below, sequenced in a study of blood T cell repertoires in COVID-19. The assay was immunoSEQ multiplex PCR, and TCRdb's table has in-frame clones only and misses some. The table shows under 150,000 clones, with 70% to 90% occurring only once. The sample consisted of peripheral blood. The source is a woman aged 55 to 70 with COVID-19, enrolled during active disease.

The V and J genes are TRBV9 and TRBJ2-7; 12 bases align to TRBD2. CDR1 is SGDLS and CDR2 is YYNGEE in the germline V gene. There are 16 residues in the CDR3. V shed 0 bases, J shed 3 bases, and the junction held 4 bases outside the gene matches. DNA for the CDR3: TGTGCCAGCAGCGTAGTCCCTAGCGGGGGGGTCTACGAGCAGTACTTC. As protein: CASSVVPSGGVYEQYF. Full variable domain (missing parts from reference TRBV9 and TRBJ2-7): DSGVTQTPKHLITATGQRVTLRCSPRSGDLSVYWYQQSLDQGLQFLIQYYNGEERAKGNILERFSAQQFPDLHSELNLSSLELGDSALYFCASSVVPSGGVYEQYFGPGTRLTVT.

The rearrangement joins TRBV5-6 to TRBJ1-2, with unresolved D. V was clipped by 5 bases and J by 7 bases, with 18 bases between them. The CDR3 contains 14 residues. In germline, CDR1 is SGHDT, CDR2 YYEEEE. CDR3 sequence reads: CASSRPDHRGGYTF. CDR3 DNA sequence: TGTGCCAGCAGTCGCCCTGATCATCGCGGTGGCTACACCTTC.

The rearrangement uses TRBV19 and TRBJ2-7; 8 bases agree with TRBD1. The ends lost 10 bases at V and 2 bases at J; junction bases unmatched: 7. This CDR3 spans 13 amino acids. CDR1 and CDR2 from the germline V gene are LNHDA and SQIVND (reference sequence). CDR3 in DNA: TGTGCCACCGCCCAGGGGGCAACCTACGAGCAGTACTTC. Residues: CATAQGATYEQYF.

The chain couples TRBV5-1 to TRBJ2-1; 8 nucleotides agree with TRBD1. V shed 4 bases, J shed 7 bases, and the junction held 10 bases outside the gene matches. This CDR3 has 15 residues. Germline-derived CDR1 and CDR2 are SGHRS and YFSETQ. The CDR3 loop is CASSLLTGEMNEQFF. CDR3 coding DNA: TGCGCCAGCAGCCTACTGACAGGGGAGATGAATGAGCAGTTCTTC. The full variable domain, in which reference TRBV5-1 and TRBJ2-1 provide the parts outside the CDR3, is KAGVTQTPRYLIKTRGQQVTLSCSPISGHRSVSWYQQTPGQGLQFLFEYFSETQRNKGNFPGRFSGRQFSNSRSEMNVSTLELGDSALYLCASSLLTGEMNEQFFGPGTRLTVL.